Below, 6 T cell receptor beta chains from the same sample are listed, as sequenced in a study of control samples from healthy donors and cancer patients. The method was immunoSEQ multiplex PCR; TCRdb's version includes in-frame clones alone and lacks a portion of them. The sample has around 43,000 clones, roughly 92% seen once; the top ten hold less than 4.5%. The sequenced sample consisted of blood. The receptor source for this set is a woman aged 50 to 60 in good health.

The chain has TRBV14 and TRBJ2-1; weak D call: TRBD1 (6 bases). V was cut by 6 bases and J by 4 bases, with 10 bases left in between. This CDR3 region has 13 residues. CDR1 SGHDN and CDR2 FVKESK come from the germline V gene. The CDR3 spells CASRVQGYNEQFF. In nucleotides, the CDR3 is TGTGCCAGCAGAGTACAGGGTTACAATGAGCAGTTCTTC.

The sample holds one count of this clone. The genes are TRBV6-5 and TRBJ1-2; D is ambiguous. This CDR3 has 13 amino acids. The V end was cut by 6 bases, the J end by 5 bases, with 13 bases between. Germline-derived CDR1 and CDR2 are MNHEY and SVGAGI. The DNA of the CDR3 is TGTGCCAGCAGGCCGGACGGAGCATATGGCTACACCTTC. Amino acids: CASRPDGAYGYTF.

The V gene is TRBV27, the J gene TRBJ1-1, with a possible D match to TRBD1 (5 bases). CDR3 length: 14 residues. Deletions cut 4 bases from V and 1 base from J, with 10 bases between. Per the germline V gene, CDR1 is MNHEY and CDR2 is SMNVEV (reference sequence). CDR3 amino acids: CASSSGTANTEAFF. CDR3 DNA: TGTGCCAGCAGTTCTGGGACGGCGAACACTGAAGCTTTCTTT.

The chain combines TRBV4-2 with TRBJ2-2; D possibly corresponds to TRBD2 (5 bases). Deletions cut 5 bases from V and 7 bases from J, with 17 bases between. Germline CDR1 is LGHNA and CDR2 is YNFKEQ. The CDR3 is made up of 15 amino acids. The CDR3 region is CASSAERGLGGELFF. In DNA form, the CDR3 reads TGTGCCAGCAGCGCGGAGCGAGGACTGGGCGGGGAGCTGTTTTTT.

This clone showed up just once. In nucleotides, the CDR3 is TGTGCCAGCAGCCAAGAGGAGGGTTCGGCGGAGACCCAGTACTTC. It yields the protein CASSQEEGSAETQYF. The chain has TRBV3-1 (or the pseudogene TRBV3-2) and TRBJ2-5; possibly TRBD2 for D (6 bases). The V and J ends lost 0 bases and 5 bases respectively, with 13 bases between them. This CDR3 is built from 15 residues. Germline V gene sequence: CDR1 LGHDT, CDR2 YNNKEL (reference sequence).

The chain employs TRBV29-1 and TRBJ2-2, with 9 bases identical to TRBD1. J was trimmed by 4 bases and V by 4 bases; bases with no gene match: 7. Germline V gives CDR1 SQVTM, CDR2 ANQGSEA. The CDR3 contains 15 residues. The CDR3 coding sequence is TGCAGCGTTGGAATGACAGGGGGAGGCACCGGGGAGCTGTTTTTT. Protein: CSVGMTGGGTGELFF.